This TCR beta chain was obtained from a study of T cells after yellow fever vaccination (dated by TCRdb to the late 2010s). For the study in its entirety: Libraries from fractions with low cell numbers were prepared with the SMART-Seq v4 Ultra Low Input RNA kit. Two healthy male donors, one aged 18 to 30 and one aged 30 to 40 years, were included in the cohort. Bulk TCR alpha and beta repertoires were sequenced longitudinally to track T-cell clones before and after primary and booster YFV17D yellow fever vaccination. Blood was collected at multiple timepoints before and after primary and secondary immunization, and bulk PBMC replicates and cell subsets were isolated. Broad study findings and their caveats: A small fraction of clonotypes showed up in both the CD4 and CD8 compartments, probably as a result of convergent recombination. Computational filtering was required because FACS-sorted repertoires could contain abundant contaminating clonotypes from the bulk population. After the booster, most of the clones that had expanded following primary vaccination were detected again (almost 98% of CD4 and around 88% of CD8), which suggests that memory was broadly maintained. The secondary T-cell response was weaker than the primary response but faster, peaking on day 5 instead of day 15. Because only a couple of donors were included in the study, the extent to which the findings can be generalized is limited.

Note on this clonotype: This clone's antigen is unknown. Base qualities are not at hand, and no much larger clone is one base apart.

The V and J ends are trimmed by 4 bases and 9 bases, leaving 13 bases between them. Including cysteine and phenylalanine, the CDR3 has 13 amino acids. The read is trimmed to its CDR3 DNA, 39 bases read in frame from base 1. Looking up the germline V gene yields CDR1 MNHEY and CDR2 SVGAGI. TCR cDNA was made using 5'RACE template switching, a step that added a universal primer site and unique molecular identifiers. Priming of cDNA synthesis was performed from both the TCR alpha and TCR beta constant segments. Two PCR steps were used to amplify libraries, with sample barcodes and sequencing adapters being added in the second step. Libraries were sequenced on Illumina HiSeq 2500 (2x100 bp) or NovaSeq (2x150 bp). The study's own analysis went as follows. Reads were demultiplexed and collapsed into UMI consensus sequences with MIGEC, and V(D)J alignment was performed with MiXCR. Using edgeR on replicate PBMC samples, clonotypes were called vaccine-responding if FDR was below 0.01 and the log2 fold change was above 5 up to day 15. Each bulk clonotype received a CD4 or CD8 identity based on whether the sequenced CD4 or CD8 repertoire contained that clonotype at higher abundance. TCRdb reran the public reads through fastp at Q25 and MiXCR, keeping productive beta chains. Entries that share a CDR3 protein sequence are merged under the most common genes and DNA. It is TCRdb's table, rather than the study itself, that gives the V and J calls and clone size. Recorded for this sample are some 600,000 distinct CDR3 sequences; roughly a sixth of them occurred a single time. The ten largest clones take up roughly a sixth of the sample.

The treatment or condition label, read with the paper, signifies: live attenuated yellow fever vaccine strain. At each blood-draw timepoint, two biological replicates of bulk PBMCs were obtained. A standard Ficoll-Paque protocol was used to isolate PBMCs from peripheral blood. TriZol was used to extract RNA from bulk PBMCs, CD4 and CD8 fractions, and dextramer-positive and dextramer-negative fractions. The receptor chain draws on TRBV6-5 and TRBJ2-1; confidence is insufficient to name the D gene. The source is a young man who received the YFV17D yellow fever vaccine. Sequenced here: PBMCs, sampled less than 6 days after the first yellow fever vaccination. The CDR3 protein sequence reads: CASSSPRDLEQFF. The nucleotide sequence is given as TGTGCCAGCAGTTCCCCGCGAGATCTTGAGCAGTTCTTC.